This entry lists 5 T cell receptor beta chains sequenced from one sample in a study of T cell repertoires in MIS-A myocarditis. Produced via immunoSEQ multiplex PCR; TCRdb's table is partial and in-frame only. The sample lists over 5,500 clones; just under 80% were seen once. Sequencing input: interventricular septum heart tissue obtained at autopsy. The source is a man aged 18 to 30 with fulminant myocarditis from multisystem inflammatory syndrome in adults (MIS-A) after COVID-19.

The table lists this clone with a count of one. The V call is TRBV5-4, the J call TRBJ1-1, with D maybe TRBD1 (5 bases). The CDR3 covers 14 residues. Germline assignment: CDR1 SGHNT and CDR2 YYREEE (reference sequence). V lost 4 bases to trimming and J lost 1 base, with 11 bases between them. The CDR3 DNA follows: TGTGCCAGCAGCCGCATTCAGGGGAACACTGAAGCTTTCTTT. This sequence encodes CASSRIQGNTEAFF.

The chain has TRBV6-5 and TRBJ2-2; D is perhaps TRBD1 (6 bases). CDR1 and CDR2 from the germline V gene are MNHEY and SVGAGI. Trimming stripped 2 bases from V and 2 bases from J, with 12 bases between. The CDR3 spans 16 residues. This CDR3 is CASSYEGHRNTGELFF. The CDR3 bases are TGTGCCAGCAGTTACGAGGGACACCGAAACACCGGGGAGCTGTTTTTT.

The V call is TRBV4-2, the J call TRBJ1-4; 7 bases fit TRBD1. Germline V CDR1 and CDR2: LGHNA, YNFKEQ. V dropped 4 bases and J dropped 5; count of bases not matched to a gene: 4. The CDR3 extends over 14 amino acids. Here the CDR3 reads CASSLRQGNEKLFF. CDR3 sequence (DNA): TGTGCCAGCAGCCTCCGACAGGGAAATGAAAAACTGTTTTTT.

The chain employs TRBV27 and TRBJ1-6; D gene ambiguous. In germline, CDR1 is MNHEY, CDR2 SMNVEV (reference sequence). V shed 2 bases and J shed 6 bases, with 14 bases lying between them. The CDR3 runs 16 residues. CDR3 nucleotides: TGTGCCAGCAGTTTAAGTTCCAGAAGAATTAATTCACCCCTCCACTTT. This translates into CASSLSSRRINSPLHF.

The chain uses TRBV11-2 and TRBJ1-2; 10 positions match TRBD1. This CDR3 comprises 17 residues. CDR1 is SGHAT and CDR2 is FQNNGV in the germline V gene. After removal of 1 base from V and 0 bases from J, the junction contained 5 bases not matched to a gene. CDR3 in amino acids: CASSLGTGGLTNYGYTF. The CDR3 bases are TGTGCCAGCAGCTTAGGGACAGGGGGGCTAACTAACTATGGCTACACCTTC.